This T cell receptor beta chain was documented in a study of blood T cell repertoires in COVID-19. Whole-study context: PBMCs, B-cell-depleted T cells, or T cells provided the cDNA or gDNA that made up the material.

Data came from immunoSEQ multiplex PCR; TCRdb stores just in-frame clones and leaves some out. This table holds fewer than 40,000 clones, approximately 88% found once. Germline values: CDR1 SGHRS, CDR2 YFSETQ. The CDR3 is made up of 14 amino acids. The trim removed 3 bases at V and 1 base at J, leaving 2 bases unmatched. The TCR sequence derives from a human donor in a cohort sampled during active COVID-19. J is TRBJ1-1 and V is TRBV5-1, with TRBD1 matching 8 bases. Sequenced sample: peripheral blood. The CDR3 spells CASSSGTGNTEAFF. The CDR3 coding sequence is TGCGCCAGCAGCTCCGGGACAGGGAACACTGAAGCTTTCTTT. The whole variable domain, filled in from reference TRBV5-1 and TRBJ1-1, reads KAGVTQTPRYLIKTRGQQVTLSCSPISGHRSVSWYQQTPGQGLQFLFEYFSETQRNKGNFPGRFSGRQFSNSRSEMNVSTLELGDSALYLCASSSGTGNTEAFFGQGTRLTVV.